The present entry profiles one T cell receptor beta chain with its context. Its target is not known. This specimen comes from a study of cytomegalovirus exposure and HLA in healthy donors. The wider study: Around 78 million unique TCR sequences came from HLA-typed donors in an early release. Study conclusions and caveats: When presence/absence was analysed, sequencing depth was taken to be roughly uniform across donors. Several of the most significant clusters appeared linked to common viral pathogens, based on a later analysis. In an earlier analysis, productive rearrangement rates for most beta V segments clustered near 87% or 30%.

The primer mix had 60 Vbeta and 13 Jbeta primers. Clones were read by immunoSEQ multiplex PCR, and TCRdb kept only the in-frame ones, dropping some. The sample comprises about 130,000 clones, more than 65% of which are singletons, and over 10% rests with the top ten. The sequenced sample was PBMCs. The clonotype originates from a woman aged 55-70 years in good health and CMV-seropositive.

The CDR3 is CASSYQGGVNTEAFF. The CDR3 DNA is TGTGCCAGCAGTTACCAGGGGGGTGTGAACACTGAAGCTTTCTTT. V and J are TRBV6-5 and TRBJ1-1; TRBD1 aligns across 7 bases. The ends lost 2 bases at V and 0 bases at J; junction bases unmatched: 3. Germline CDR1 MNHEY, CDR2 SVGAGI. The length of the CDR3 is 15 residues.